The sequence of this T cell receptor beta chain was determined in a study of human T cells and chemical hapten exposure. Ten or more counts support this clonotype. Germline V gene lookup returns CDR1 SGHTA and CDR2 FQGNSA. With 1 base clipped from V and 3 bases from J, the junction kept 6 bases outside the gene matches. The CDR3 is 16 amino acids. Original methodology: There were a median of approximately 100,000 TCRs per sample, with a range from about 20,000 to 700,000. In TCRdb, the RACE reads were re-called with MiXCR into one record per CDR3 protein. These V and J calls originate from TCRdb's pipeline instead of the authors' own analysis. The sample carries roughly 38,000 distinct CDR3 sequences, 3.5% to 4% recorded once. Time point noted: patch test 1, 2 weeks after DPC sensitization. This sample's treatment: therapeutic diphenylcyclopropenone sensitization with weekly scalp DPC. It was unfractionated whole blood from which total RNA was extracted. Patients had alopecia, were aged 18 to 70, and were not pregnant.

The sample here was whole blood, taken in connection with sensitization to the hapten diphenylcyclopropenone (DPC). The J gene is TRBJ2-1, the V gene TRBV7-2; 7 bases are shared with TRBD1. The clonotype comes from a man aged 45-60 years with alopecia areata. Some clones in this sample may be carry-over from other donors' samples. CDR3: CASSLGRTGDYNEQFF. The CDR3 DNA reads TGTGCCAGCAGCTTAGGAAGAACAGGGGACTACAATGAGCAGTTCTTC.